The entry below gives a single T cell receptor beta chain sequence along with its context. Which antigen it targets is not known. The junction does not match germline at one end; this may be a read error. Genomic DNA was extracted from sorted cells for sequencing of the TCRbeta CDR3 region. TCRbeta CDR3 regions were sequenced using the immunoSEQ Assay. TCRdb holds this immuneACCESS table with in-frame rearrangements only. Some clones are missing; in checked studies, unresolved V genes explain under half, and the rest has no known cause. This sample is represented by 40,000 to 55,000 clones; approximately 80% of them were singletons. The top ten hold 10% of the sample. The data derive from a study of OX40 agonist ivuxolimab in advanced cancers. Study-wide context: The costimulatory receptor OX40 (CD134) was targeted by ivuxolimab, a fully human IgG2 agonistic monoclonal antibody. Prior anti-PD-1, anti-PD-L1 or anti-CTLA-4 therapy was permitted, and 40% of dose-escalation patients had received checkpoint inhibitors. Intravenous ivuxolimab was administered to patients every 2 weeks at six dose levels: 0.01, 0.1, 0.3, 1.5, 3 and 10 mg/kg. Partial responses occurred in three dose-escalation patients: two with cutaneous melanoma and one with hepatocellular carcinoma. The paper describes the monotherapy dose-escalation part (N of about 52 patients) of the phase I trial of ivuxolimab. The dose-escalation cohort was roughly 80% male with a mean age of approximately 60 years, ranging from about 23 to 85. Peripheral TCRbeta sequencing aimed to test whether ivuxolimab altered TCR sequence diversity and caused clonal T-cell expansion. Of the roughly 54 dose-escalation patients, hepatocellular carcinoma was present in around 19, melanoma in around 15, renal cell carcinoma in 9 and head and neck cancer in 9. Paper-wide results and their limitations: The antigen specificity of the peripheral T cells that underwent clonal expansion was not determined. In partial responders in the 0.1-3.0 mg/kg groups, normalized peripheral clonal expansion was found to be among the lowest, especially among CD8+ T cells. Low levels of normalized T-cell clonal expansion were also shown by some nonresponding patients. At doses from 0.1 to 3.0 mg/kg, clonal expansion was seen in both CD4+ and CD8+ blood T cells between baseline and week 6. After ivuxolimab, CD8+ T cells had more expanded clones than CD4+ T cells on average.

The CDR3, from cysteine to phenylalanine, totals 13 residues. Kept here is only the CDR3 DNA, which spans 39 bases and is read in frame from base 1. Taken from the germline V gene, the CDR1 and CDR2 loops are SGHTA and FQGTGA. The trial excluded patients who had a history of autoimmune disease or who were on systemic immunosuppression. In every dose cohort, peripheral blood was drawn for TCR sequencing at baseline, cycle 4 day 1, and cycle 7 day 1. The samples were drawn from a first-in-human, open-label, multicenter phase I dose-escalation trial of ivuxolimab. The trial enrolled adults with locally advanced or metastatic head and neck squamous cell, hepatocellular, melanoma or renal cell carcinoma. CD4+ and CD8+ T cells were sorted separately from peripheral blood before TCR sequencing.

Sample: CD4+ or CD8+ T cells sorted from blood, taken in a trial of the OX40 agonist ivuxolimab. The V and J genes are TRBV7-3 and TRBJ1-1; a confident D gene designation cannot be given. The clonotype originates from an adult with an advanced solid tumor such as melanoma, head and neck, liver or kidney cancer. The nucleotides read TGTGCCAGCAGCCCAGGACCCCAAACTGCAGCTTTCTTT. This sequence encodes CASSPGPQTAAFF. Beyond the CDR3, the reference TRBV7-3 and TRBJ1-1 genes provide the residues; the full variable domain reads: GAGVSQTPSNKVTEKGKYVELRCDPISGHTALYWYRQSLGQGPEFLIYFQGTGAADDSGLPNDRFFAVRPEGSVSTLKIQRTERGDSAVYLCASSPGPQTAAFFGQGTRLTVV.